The present TCR beta chain was sequenced within a study of shared clonotypes between healthy human individuals. To note about this clone: The same CDR3 also results from other DNA sequences found in this sample.

Germline-derived CDR1 and CDR2 are KGHSH and LQKENI. The CDR3 spans 13 residues. V was clipped by 2 bases and J by 2 bases, with 6 bases between them. The method was immunoSEQ multiplex PCR; TCRdb's version includes in-frame clones alone and lacks a portion of them. The data show roughly 500,000 clones, 90% to 96% seen once. Sequencing was performed on naive CD4+ T cells sorted from blood. Subset indicated: CD45RA+ positively selected. This chain connects TRBV18 to TRBJ1-1; D not resolved. The clonotype was recovered from a woman aged 25 to 45 in good health. The CDR3 sequence is CASSPAINTEAFF. CDR3 DNA: TGTGCCAGCTCACCAGCTATAAACACTGAAGCTTTCTTT.